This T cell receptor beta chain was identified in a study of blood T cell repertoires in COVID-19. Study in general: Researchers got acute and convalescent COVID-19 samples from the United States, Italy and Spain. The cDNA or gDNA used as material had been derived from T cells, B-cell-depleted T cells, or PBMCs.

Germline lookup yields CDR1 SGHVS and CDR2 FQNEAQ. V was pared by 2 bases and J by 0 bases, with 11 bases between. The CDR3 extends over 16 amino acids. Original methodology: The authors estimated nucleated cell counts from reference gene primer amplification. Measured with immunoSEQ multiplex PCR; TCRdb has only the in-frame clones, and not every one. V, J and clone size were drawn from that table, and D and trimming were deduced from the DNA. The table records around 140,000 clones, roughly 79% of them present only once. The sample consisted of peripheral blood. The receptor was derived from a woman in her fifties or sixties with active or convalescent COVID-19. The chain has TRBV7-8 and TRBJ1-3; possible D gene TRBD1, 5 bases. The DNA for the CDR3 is TGTGCCAGCAGCTTATTTCGGGGGGGCTCTGGAAACACCATATATTTT. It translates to CASSLFRGGSGNTIYF.